This TCR beta chain was retrieved from a study of CD8 T cells in cerebrospinal fluid in Alzheimer's disease. Findings of the study overall: No causal link between EBV and Alzheimer's follows from EBV-specific cerebrospinal fluid TCRs, authors warned. Versus healthy subjects, Alzheimer's patients more often had clones of at least 3%.

This clonotype is called large based on its frequency. What it binds is unknown. Droplet-based sequencing used CSF cells sorted as live with a live/dead marker. TCRdb re-called the 10x single-cell sequencing reads; every CDR3 protein appears as one record, without DNA. The sample has more than 1,500 distinct CDR3 sequences; the top ten hold roughly 9%. The sample was cerebrospinal fluid. The source of this sequence is a human donor with mild cognitive impairment.

CDR3 sequence: CASSPRQGPMNIQYF. The chain links TRBV3-1 to TRBJ2-4; TCRdb gives TRBD1 as the D gene, but with no DNA this cannot be confirmed. Germline CDR1 and CDR2: LGHDT and YNNKEL (reference sequence). This CDR3 comprises 15 residues.